The 27 T cell receptor beta chains listed next were all sequenced from one sample in a study of response to subunit inactivated influenza vaccine. MiXCR was run by TCRdb on the RT-PCR reads, yielding one entry per CDR3 protein. The sample holds 150,000 to 200,000 distinct CDR3 sequences, approximately 12% seen once. Separately, the same data were catalogued under a study of T cells expressing NK-cell markers. That report notes: Template switching by 5'RACE with UMIs generated the TCR beta cDNA.

This specimen was CD8+ T cells sorted from PBMCs, taken 11 to 12 days after vaccination. These receptors all stem from a man between 50 and 59 years old who received an inactivated influenza vaccine.

This clonotype showed up just a few times. The rearrangement uses TRBV20-1 and TRBJ2-2; TRBD2 matches at 8 bases. V trimming: 1 base; J trimming: 6 bases; junction bases outside the gene matches: 10. Germline CDR1 and CDR2: DFQATT and SNEGSKA (reference sequence). The CDR3 extends over 16 amino acids. The CDR3 sequence is CSARVREGRTAGELFF. CDR3 nucleotides: TGCAGTGCTAGAGTTCGGGAGGGCCGTACCGCCGGGGAGCTGTTTTTT.

V gene TRBV7-8 combines with J gene TRBJ1-5; no clear D gene. This CDR3 spans 12 amino acids. Germline loops: CDR1 SGHVS, CDR2 FQNEAQ. V lost 2 bases and J 6 bases, leaving 5 bases between the germline ends. CDR3 DNA sequence: TGTGCCAGCAGCTTAAGTGTTCAGCCCCAGCATTTT. It is translated as CASSLSVQPQHF.

This clonotype was seen many times. The junction departs from germline at one end; a sequencing error may be responsible. The gene calls are TRBV10-2 and TRBJ2-5, with 10 bases that match TRBD2. Germline V gives CDR1 WSHSY, CDR2 SAAADI. CDR3 length: 11 amino acids. CDR3 in DNA: TGCGCCACCCGTAGCGGGGGGCCCCCCAACTTC. This translates into CATRSGGPPNF.

This clonotype was found a few times. The chain combines TRBV7-9 with TRBJ2-5, with a possible D match to TRBD1 (6 bases). CDR1 and CDR2 from the germline V gene are SEHNR and FQNEAQ (reference sequence). The CDR3 is made up of 15 amino acids. V was clipped by 4 bases and J by 0 bases, with 12 bases between them. CDR3 bases: TGTGCCAGCAGCTCCCCCGGGACACACCAAGAGACCCAGTACTTC. Translating gives CASSSPGTHQETQYF.

The chain uses TRBV30 and TRBJ1-1, with 8 positions matching TRBD1. The germline CDR1 and CDR2 sequences are GTSNPN and SVGIG (reference sequence). Trimming at V came to 6 bases and at J to 3 bases, leaving 18 bases not matched to a gene. The CDR3 is 17 residues long. DNA for the CDR3: TGTGCCTGCACGAGCGGGACAGGAATATTTTCTGACACTGAAGCTTTCTTT. Its protein product is CACTSGTGIFSDTEAFF. The whole variable domain, filled in from reference TRBV30 and TRBJ1-1, reads SQTIHQWPATLVQPVGSPLSLECTVEGTSNPNLYWYRQAAGRGLQLLFYSVGIGQISSEVPQNLSASRPQDRQFILSSKKLLLSDSGFYLCACTSGTGIFSDTEAFFGQGTRLTVV.

V usage is TRBV20-1 and J usage is TRBJ2-3; D gene unclear. Germline V lookup: CDR1 DFQATT, CDR2 SNEGSKA (reference sequence). This CDR3 region has 10 residues. With 6 bases removed from V and 6 bases from J, the gap between germline ends came to 7 bases. CDR3 DNA: TGCAGTGCCCGAGCGGATACGCAGTATTTT. It translates to CSARADTQYF.

In this sample, this clonotype turned up a few times. V gene TRBV15 combines with J gene TRBJ1-5; no clear D. The CDR3 contains 17 residues. Trimming pared 5 bases from V and 0 bases from J, leaving 17 bases between. Germline assignment: CDR1 LNHNV and CDR2 YYDKDF (reference sequence). This CDR3 is CATSGSRRPYSNQPQHF. The CDR3 DNA follows: TGTGCCACCAGCGGTAGTCGGCGACCTTATAGCAATCAGCCCCAGCATTTT. Drawing the rest from reference TRBV15 and TRBJ1-5, the complete variable domain is DAMVIQNPRYQVTQFGKPVTLSCSQTLNHNVMYWYQQKSSQAPKLLFHYYDKDFNNEADTPDNFQSRRPNTSFCFLDIRSPGLGDTAMYLCATSGSRRPYSNQPQHFGDGTRLSIL.

This clonotype has just a few counts. The chain couples TRBV4-3 to TRBJ2-1; no firm D call. The germline CDR1 and CDR2 sequences are LGHNA and YSLEER. Trimming cost V 7 bases and J 11 bases, with 15 bases left between them. The CDR3 is 12 residues long. Written as DNA, the CDR3 is TGCGCCAGCAACTACTTCCGCGAAAAGCAGTTCTTC. Translation: CASNYFREKQFF.

V gene TRBV20-1 combines with J gene TRBJ2-5; 8 bases are a match to TRBD2. V lost 5 bases to trimming and J lost 2 bases; unmatched junction nucleotides: 7. The CDR3 is 14 residues long. Germline V gives CDR1 DFQATT, CDR2 SNEGSKA (reference sequence). CDR3 sequence reads: CSAQPGGMQETQYF. The CDR3 DNA sequence: TGCAGTGCTCAGCCGGGGGGGATGCAAGAGACCCAGTACTTC.

The J gene is TRBJ2-1, the V gene TRBV12-3 or TRBV12-4; the D gene is possibly TRBD1 (5 bases). Trimming shortened V by 0 bases and J by 2 bases, and 14 bases separated the two germline ends. There are 17 residues in the CDR3. The CDR3 is CASSLARRAITYNEQFF. For the CDR3, the DNA is TGTGCCAGCAGTTTAGCGCGCAGGGCAATCACCTACAATGAGCAGTTCTTC.

The rearrangement joins TRBV20-1 to TRBJ2-1; 8 nucleotides match TRBD2. Trimming cost V 2 bases and J 6 bases; bases outside gene matches: 9. Germline V CDR1 and CDR2: DFQATT, SNEGSKA (reference sequence). This CDR3 comprises 15 residues. Written as DNA, the CDR3 is TGCAGTGCTAGAAAGCGGGAGAAGGCCTCCAATGAGCAGTTCTTC. It encodes CSARKREKASNEQFF.

This clonotype was recorded at least ten times. This chain joins TRBV4-3 and TRBJ1-2; unclear D gene. CDR3 length: 15 amino acids. The germline CDR1 and CDR2 sequences are LGHNA and YSLEER. The V end was cut by 0 bases, the J end by 2 bases, with 10 bases between. In DNA, the CDR3 is TGCGCCAGCAGCCAAGATTTGGCGGGCAACTATGGCTACACCTTC. It specifies CASSQDLAGNYGYTF.

The table lists this clonotype with a few counts. CDR3 sequence: CATNQFLNTGELFF. CDR3 DNA sequence: TGTGCCACGAACCAATTCCTGAACACCGGGGAGCTGTTTTTT. The chain couples TRBV6-1 to TRBJ2-2; D is uncertain. Trimming cost V 10 bases and J 1 base, with 13 bases left between them. The CDR3 extends over 14 amino acids. Germline V gene data show CDR1 as MNHNS and CDR2 as SASEGT.

The V and J genes are TRBV6-4 and TRBJ2-2, with 7 nucleotides matching TRBD2. The ends lost 2 bases at V and 4 bases at J; junction bases unmatched: 4. There are 15 residues in the CDR3. Germline CDR1 reads MRHNA; CDR2 reads SNTAGT. CDR3 nucleotides: TGTGCCAGCAGTGACGAGGCTAGCGGCACCGGGGAGCTGTTTTTT. Encoded protein: CASSDEASGTGELFF.

This clonotype was seen only a few times. This chain joins TRBV7-9 and TRBJ1-2, with D unresolved. The CDR3 runs 13 residues. The V gene's germline CDR1 is SEHNR and CDR2 FQNEAQ (reference sequence). In DNA, the CDR3 is TGTGTCCTGTCCGGTGAAGCTAACTATGGCTACACCTTC. Translated, it gives CVLSGEANYGYTF.

This clonotype was counted a few times. This rearrangement joins TRBV28 to TRBJ1-2; maybe TRBD1 (6 bases). The CDR3 has 14 residues. Trimming stripped 6 bases from V and 3 bases from J, with 14 bases between. Germline V lookup: CDR1 MDHEN, CDR2 SYDVKM. DNA of the CDR3: TGTGCCAGCAGCCCCACTGACAGGCACTATGGCTACACCTTC. Its translation: CASSPTDRHYGYTF.

This rearrangement joins TRBV6-6 to TRBJ2-3, with D uncertain. The CDR3 runs to 13 residues. V lost 7 bases and J 0 bases, leaving 8 bases between the germline ends. CDR1 is MNHNY, CDR2 SVGAGI, per germline (reference sequence). The CDR3 loop is CASMQLSTDTQYF. CDR3 in DNA: TGTGCCAGCATGCAGCTAAGCACAGATACGCAGTATTTT.

This clonotype was seen repeatedly, ten times or more. The chain recombines TRBV5-1 with TRBJ1-2, with 7 bases matching TRBD1. From germline, CDR1 is SGHRS and CDR2 YFSETQ. The CDR3 length is 13 residues. V shed 0 bases and J 14 bases; nucleotides not matched to a gene: 10. The CDR3 DNA follows: TGCGCCAGCAGCTTGGTGGGACAGCCAGAGGGAACCTTC. Its protein is CASSLVGQPEGTF. Looking up the rest from reference TRBV5-1 and TRBJ1-2 gives the full variable domain: KAGVTQTPRYLIKTRGQQVTLSCSPISGHRSVSWYQQTPGQGLQFLFEYFSETQRNKGNFPGRFSGRQFSNSRSEMNVSTLELGDSALYLCASSLVGQPEGTFGSGTRLTVV.

This clonotype was found many times. The genes are TRBV28 and TRBJ2-1; 11 bases are a match to TRBD2. CDR1 and CDR2 (germline): MDHEN, SYDVKM. This CDR3 spans 14 amino acids. J gave up 6 bases and V 3 bases, and 1 base lay outside the gene matches. This chain's CDR3 is CASSFSGRANEQFF. The CDR3 region has the DNA TGTGCCAGCAGTTTTAGCGGGAGGGCCAATGAGCAGTTCTTC.

CDR3 coding DNA: TGTGCCAGCAGTTTAGATTTTGGGAGCAATCAGCCCCAGCATTTT. It specifies CASSLDFGSNQPQHF. V and J are TRBV12-3 or TRBV12-4 and TRBJ1-5; D unresolved. The CDR3 is 15 residues long. V was cut by 1 base and J by 1 base, with 8 bases left in between.

A few counts support this clonotype. The rearrangement uses TRBV7-9 and TRBJ2-2; D ambiguous. The CDR3 has 14 residues. Trimming removed 1 base from V and 4 bases from J, with 7 bases in between. Germline lookup yields CDR1 SEHNR and CDR2 FQNEAQ (reference sequence). The CDR3 loop reads CASSLGSITGELFF. For the CDR3, the DNA is TGTGCCAGCAGCTTAGGGAGCATCACCGGGGAGCTGTTTTTT.

The rearrangement uses TRBV19 and TRBJ2-1; 10 bases agree with TRBD2. Germline CDR1 is LNHDA and CDR2 is SQIVND (reference sequence). V was pared by 5 bases and J by 2 bases, with 9 bases of the junction left unmatched. CDR3 length: 17 amino acids. CDR3 DNA sequence: TGTGCCAGTAGTGGGAGCCTAGCGGGGGCTCCCTACAATGAGCAGTTCTTC. Its protein is CASSGSLAGAPYNEQFF.

This clonotype occurred a few times. The chain uses TRBV4-3 and TRBJ1-3, with D unclear. Germline lookup yields CDR1 LGHNA and CDR2 YSLEER. CDR3 length equals 15 residues. V was cut by 4 bases and J by 0 bases, with 10 bases left in between. CDR3 in amino acids: CASSLKLHSGNTIYF. CDR3 bases: TGCGCCAGCAGCCTCAAATTGCACTCTGGAAACACCATATATTTT.

This clonotype was detected a few times. The chain employs TRBV12-3 or TRBV12-4 and TRBJ2-7; D tentatively reads TRBD1 or TRBD2 (5 bases each). CDR3 length equals 13 residues. V shed 1 base and J shed 6 bases, with 10 bases lying between them. Here the CDR3 DNA reads TGTGCCAGCAGTTTAGTGGGGGTAGGCGAGCAGTACTTC. It specifies CASSLVGVGEQYF.

This chain joins TRBV4-2 and TRBJ2-3; D unresolved. V lost 0 bases to trimming and J lost 1 base, with 11 bases between them. The CDR3 consists of 16 residues. CDR1 and CDR2 from the germline V gene are LGHNA and YNFKEQ. For the CDR3, the DNA is TGTGCCAGCAGCCAAGATTATAACGGCCGCACAGATACGCAGTATTTT. It yields the protein CASSQDYNGRTDTQYF.

In this sample, this clonotype turned up a few times. The chain is built from TRBV3-1 and TRBJ2-3; TRBD2 aligns across 14 bases. This CDR3 spans 16 amino acids. The germline V gene encodes CDR1 LGHDT and CDR2 YNNKEL (reference sequence). With 4 bases clipped from V and 5 bases from J, the junction kept 5 bases outside the gene matches. CDR3 region: CASSPGLAGARDTQYF. CDR3 nucleotides: TGTGCCAGCAGCCCGGGACTAGCGGGAGCCAGAGATACGCAGTATTTT.

This clonotype was detected a few times. CDR3 nucleotide sequence: TGCAGTGCTAGGGCTAGCCCTCCCTGGGCCTACAATGAGCAGTTCTTC. Its protein product is CSARASPPWAYNEQFF. The V call is TRBV20-1, the J call TRBJ2-1; D possibly corresponds to TRBD2 (5 bases). The CDR3 contains 16 residues. V was clipped by 3 bases and J by 2 bases, with 17 bases between them. CDR1 DFQATT and CDR2 SNEGSKA come from the germline V gene (reference sequence).